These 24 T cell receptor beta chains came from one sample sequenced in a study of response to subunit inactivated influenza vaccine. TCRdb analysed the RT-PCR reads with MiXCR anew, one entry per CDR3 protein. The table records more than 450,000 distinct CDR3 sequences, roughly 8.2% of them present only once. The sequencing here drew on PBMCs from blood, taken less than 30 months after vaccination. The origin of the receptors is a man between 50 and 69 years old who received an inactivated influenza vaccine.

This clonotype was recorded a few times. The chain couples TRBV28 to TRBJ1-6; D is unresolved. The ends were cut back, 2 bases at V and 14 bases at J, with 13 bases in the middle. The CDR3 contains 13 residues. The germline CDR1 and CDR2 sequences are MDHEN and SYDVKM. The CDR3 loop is CASSLQSKITLHF. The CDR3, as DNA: TGTGCCAGCAGTTTACAGTCGAAGATAACCCTCCACTTT.

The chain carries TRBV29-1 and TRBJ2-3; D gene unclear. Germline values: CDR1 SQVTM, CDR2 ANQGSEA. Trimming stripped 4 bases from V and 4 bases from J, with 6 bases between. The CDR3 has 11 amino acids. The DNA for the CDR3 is TGCAGCGTTGGGTCAGCAGATACGCAGTATTTT. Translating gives CSVGSADTQYF.

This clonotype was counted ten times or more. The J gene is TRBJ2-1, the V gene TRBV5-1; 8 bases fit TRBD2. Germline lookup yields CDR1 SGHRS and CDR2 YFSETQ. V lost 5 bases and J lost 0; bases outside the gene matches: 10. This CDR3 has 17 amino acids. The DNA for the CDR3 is TGCGCCAGCAGTTCGAAACGACTAGCGATCTCCTACAATGAGCAGTTCTTC. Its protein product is CASSSKRLAISYNEQFF.

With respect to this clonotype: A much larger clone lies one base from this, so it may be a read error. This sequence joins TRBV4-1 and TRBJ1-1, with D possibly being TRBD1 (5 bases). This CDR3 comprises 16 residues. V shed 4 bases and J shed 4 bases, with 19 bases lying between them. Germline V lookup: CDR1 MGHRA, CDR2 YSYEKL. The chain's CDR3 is CASSLDESLGGTEAFF. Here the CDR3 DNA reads TGCGCCAGCAGCCTGGACGAAAGCCTCGGGGGCACTGAAGCTTTCTTT.

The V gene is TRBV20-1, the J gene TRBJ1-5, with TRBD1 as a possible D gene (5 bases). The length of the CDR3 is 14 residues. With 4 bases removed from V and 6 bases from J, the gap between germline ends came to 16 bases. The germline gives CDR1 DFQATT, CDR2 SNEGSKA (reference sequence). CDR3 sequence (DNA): TGCAGTGCTACGCCCGGACATGGGGGTCAGCCCCAGCATTTT. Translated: CSATPGHGGQPQHF.

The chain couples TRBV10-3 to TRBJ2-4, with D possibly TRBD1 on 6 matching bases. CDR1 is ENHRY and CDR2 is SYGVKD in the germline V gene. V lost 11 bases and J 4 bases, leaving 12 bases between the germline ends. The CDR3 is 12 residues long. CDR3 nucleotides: TGTGCCCCCAGGGGCAGAAAAAACATTCAGTACTTC. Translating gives CAPRGRKNIQYF.

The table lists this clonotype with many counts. The CDR3 DNA is TGTGCCACCAGTGAAGTCCGGGCAGGAGAAAAACTGTTTTTT. Translating it yields CATSEVRAGEKLFF. The chain couples TRBV24-1 to TRBJ1-4; D unclear. This CDR3 contains 14 residues. The V gene's germline CDR1 is KGHDR and CDR2 SFDVKD. Trimming cost V 4 bases and J 8 bases, with 13 bases left between them.

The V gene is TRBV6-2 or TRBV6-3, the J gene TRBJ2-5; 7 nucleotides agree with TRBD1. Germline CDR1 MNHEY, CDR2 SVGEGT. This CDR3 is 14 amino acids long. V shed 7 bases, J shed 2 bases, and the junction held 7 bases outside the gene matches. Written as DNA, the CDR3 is TGTGCCAGCACTCCCTGGGGACAGCAAGAGACCCAGTACTTC. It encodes CASTPWGQQETQYF.

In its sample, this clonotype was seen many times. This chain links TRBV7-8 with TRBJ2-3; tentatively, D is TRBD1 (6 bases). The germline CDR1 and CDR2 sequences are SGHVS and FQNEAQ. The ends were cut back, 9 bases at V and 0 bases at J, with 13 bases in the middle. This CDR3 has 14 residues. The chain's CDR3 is CASSTGSSTDTQYF. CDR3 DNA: TGTGCCAGTTCGACAGGTTCTAGCACAGATACGCAGTATTTT.

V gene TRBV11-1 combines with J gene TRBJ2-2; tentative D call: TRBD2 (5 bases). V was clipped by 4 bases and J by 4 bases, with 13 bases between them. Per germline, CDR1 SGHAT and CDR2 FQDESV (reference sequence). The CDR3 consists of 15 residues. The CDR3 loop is CASSSAGSFTGELFF. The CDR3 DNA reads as TGTGCCAGCAGCTCCGCGGGTAGCTTCACCGGGGAGCTGTTTTTT.

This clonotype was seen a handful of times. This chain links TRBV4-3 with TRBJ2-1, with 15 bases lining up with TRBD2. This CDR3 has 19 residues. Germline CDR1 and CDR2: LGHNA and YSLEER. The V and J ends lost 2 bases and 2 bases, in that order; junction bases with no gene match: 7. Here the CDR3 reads CASSQQGRTSGRAYNEQFF. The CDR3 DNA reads TGCGCCAGCAGCCAACAGGGTCGGACTAGCGGGAGGGCCTACAATGAGCAGTTCTTC.

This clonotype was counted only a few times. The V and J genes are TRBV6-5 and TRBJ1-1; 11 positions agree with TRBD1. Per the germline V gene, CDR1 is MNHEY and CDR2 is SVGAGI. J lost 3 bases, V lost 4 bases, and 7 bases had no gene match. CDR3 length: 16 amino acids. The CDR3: CASSSDRGRGDTEAFF. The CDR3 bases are TGTGCCAGCAGTTCGGACAGGGGGCGCGGTGACACTGAAGCTTTCTTT.

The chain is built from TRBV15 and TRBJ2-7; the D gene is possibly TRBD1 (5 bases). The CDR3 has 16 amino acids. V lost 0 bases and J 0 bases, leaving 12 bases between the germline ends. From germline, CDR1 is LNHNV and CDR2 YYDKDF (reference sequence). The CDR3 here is CATSRDRTPSSYEQYF. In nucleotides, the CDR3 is TGTGCCACCAGCAGAGATCGGACACCTAGCTCCTACGAGCAGTACTTC.

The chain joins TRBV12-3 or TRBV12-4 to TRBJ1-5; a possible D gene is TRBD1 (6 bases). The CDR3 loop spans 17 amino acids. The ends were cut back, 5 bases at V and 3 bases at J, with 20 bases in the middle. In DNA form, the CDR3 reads TGTGCCAGCAGTGCGAAAACAGGGACCCCCAACAATCAGCCCCAGCATTTT. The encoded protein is CASSAKTGTPNNQPQHF.

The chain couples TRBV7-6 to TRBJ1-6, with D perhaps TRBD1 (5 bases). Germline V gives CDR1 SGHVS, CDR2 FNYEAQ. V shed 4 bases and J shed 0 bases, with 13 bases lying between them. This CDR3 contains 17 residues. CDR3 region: CASSSTRQRSYNSPLHF. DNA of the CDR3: TGTGCCAGCAGCTCGACGAGACAGCGCTCCTATAATTCACCCCTCCACTTT.

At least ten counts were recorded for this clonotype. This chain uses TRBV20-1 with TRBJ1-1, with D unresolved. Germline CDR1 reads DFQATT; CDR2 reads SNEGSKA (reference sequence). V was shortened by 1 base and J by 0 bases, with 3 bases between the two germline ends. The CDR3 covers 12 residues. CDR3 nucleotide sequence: TGCAGTGCTAGAGCCTTGAACACTGAAGCTTTCTTT. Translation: CSARALNTEAFF.

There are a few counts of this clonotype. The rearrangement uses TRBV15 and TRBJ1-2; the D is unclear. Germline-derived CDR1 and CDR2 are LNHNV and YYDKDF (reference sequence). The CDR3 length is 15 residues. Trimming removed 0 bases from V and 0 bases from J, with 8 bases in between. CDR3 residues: CATSRDKLSNYGYTF. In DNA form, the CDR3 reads TGTGCCACCAGCAGAGATAAGCTGTCTAACTATGGCTACACCTTC.

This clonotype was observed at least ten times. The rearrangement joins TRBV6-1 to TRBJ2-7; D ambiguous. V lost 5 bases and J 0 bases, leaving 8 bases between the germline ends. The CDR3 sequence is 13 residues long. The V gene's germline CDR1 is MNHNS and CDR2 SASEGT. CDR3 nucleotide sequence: TGTGCCAGCAGTTCTACAGTCTCCTACGAGCAGTACTTC. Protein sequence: CASSSTVSYEQYF.

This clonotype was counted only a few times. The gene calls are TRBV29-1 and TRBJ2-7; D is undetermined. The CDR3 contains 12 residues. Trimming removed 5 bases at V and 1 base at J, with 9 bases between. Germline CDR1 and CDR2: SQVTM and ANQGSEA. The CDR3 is CSVLTASYEQYF. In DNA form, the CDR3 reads TGCAGCGTTCTTACGGCATCCTACGAGCAGTACTTC.

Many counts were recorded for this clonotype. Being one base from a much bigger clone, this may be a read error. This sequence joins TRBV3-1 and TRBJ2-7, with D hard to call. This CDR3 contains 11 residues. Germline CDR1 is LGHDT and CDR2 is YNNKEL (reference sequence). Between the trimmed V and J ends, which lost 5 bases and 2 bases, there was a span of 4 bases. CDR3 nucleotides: TGTGCCAGCAGCATAGCCTACGAGCAGTACTTC. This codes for CASSIAYEQYF.

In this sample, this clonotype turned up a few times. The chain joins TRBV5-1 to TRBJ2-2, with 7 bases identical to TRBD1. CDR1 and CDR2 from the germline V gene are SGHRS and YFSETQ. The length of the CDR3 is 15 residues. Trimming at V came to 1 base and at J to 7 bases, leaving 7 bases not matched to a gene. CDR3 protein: CASSLKGAGGGELFF. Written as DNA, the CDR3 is TGCGCCAGCAGCTTGAAGGGGGCTGGTGGCGGGGAGCTGTTTTTT.

CDR3 nucleotides: TGTGCCAGCAGTTACGTGGTTAGTGCGGAACTGTTTTTT. Residues: CASSYVVSAELFF. The chain carries TRBV6-6 and TRBJ1-4; D is unclear. The ends were cut back, 2 bases at V and 12 bases at J, with 13 bases in the middle. This CDR3 has 13 residues. Germline lookup yields CDR1 MNHNY and CDR2 SVGAGI (reference sequence).

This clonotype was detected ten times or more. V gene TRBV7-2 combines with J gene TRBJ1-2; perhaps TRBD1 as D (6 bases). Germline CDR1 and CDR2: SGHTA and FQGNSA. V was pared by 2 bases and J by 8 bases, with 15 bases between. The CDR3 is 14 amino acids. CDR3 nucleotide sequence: TGTGCCAGCAGCTTACCCGACAGGTCGCGCGGCTACACCTTC. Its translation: CASSLPDRSRGYTF. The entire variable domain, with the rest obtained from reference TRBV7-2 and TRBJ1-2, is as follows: GAGVSQSPSNKVTEKGKDVELRCDPISGHTALYWYRQSLGQGLEFLIYFQGNSAPDKSGLPSDRFSAERTGGSVSTLTIQRTQQEDSAVYLCASSLPDRSRGYTFGSGTRLTVV.

CDR3 loop: CASSLNWGRSTDTQYF. In DNA form, the CDR3 reads TGTGCCAGCAGCCTTAATTGGGGTCGAAGCACAGATACGCAGTATTTT. The V call is TRBV12-3 or TRBV12-4, the J call TRBJ2-3, with D uncertain. The CDR3 is 16 amino acids. Trimming took 6 bases from V and 0 from J, leaving 16 bases between them.